This T cell receptor beta chain was sequenced in a study of regulatory T cells in long-lasting Graves disease. Points on this clonotype: The target antigen is unknown.

Findings and caveats of the study: Thyroid tissue went unstudied; only peripheral blood was examined.

MiXCR, applied by TCRdb to the reads, yields one record per CDR3 protein. The sample has several hundred distinct CDR3 sequences, roughly three fifths seen once; the top ten hold 46%. V trimming: 6 bases; J trimming: 5 bases; junction bases outside the gene matches: 15. Germline CDR1 KGHSH, CDR2 LQKENI. The CDR3 is made up of 17 amino acids. The TCR library was made from RNA extracted from PBMCs. The receptor was isolated from a female donor with Graves disease. This chain uses TRBV18 with TRBJ2-1, with 8 positions matching TRBD2. The sequenced sample was peripheral blood mononuclear cells (PBMCs), obtained with antithyroid drug treatment, in newly diagnosed or persistent Graves disease (not recorded which). CDR3 sequence (DNA): TGTGCCAGCTCGCGCTCTATTCCGGCGGGGGGCCACAATGAGCAGTTCTTC. Amino acids: CASSRSIPAGGHNEQFF.